Listed below are T cell receptor beta chains from one sample, sequenced in a study of cytomegalovirus exposure and HLA in healthy donors. TCRdb's copy holds only in-frame clones and misses some; the assay was immunoSEQ multiplex PCR. The sample has around 65,000 clones; 65% to 80% are singletons. Sequenced material: PBMCs. The receptors come from a man aged 35 to 55 in good health and CMV-seropositive. Both conserved end residues are part of each CDR3. The D gene is left open where the match is weak. A clone size is listed for some rows: how often the clone was seen (once, few, many), or a class if it is expanded.

J	size	D	V	DNA	CDR3
TRBJ2-3	few	TRBD2	TRBV16	TGTGCCAGCAACACACTAGCGGCTTATCCTCTGGCCGATACGCAGTATTTT	CASNTLAAYPLADTQYF
TRBJ2-7	NA	NA	TRBV1	TGCACCAGCAGCCAAGACACAAGGCGGGAGAGCTACGAGCAGTACTTC	CTSSQDTRRESYEQYF
TRBJ1-3	few	NA	TRBV6-5	TGTGCCAGCAGTAATCAGGGACTGCCGGGAAACACCATATATTTT	CASSNQGLPGNTIYF
TRBJ1-3	NA	TRBD1	TRBV6-6	TGTGCCAGCAGTTTCTATTTGACAGGGGGAGGAAACACCATATATTTT	CASSFYLTGGGNTIYF
TRBJ2-7	NA	TRBD1	TRBV7-6	TGTGCCAGCAGCCCGGGACAGGGGGCTTACGAGCAGTACTTC	CASSPGQGAYEQYF
TRBJ2-7	NA	NA	TRBV27	TGTGCCAGCAGTTTATCGACGCCAGGCTACGAGCAGTACTTC	CASSLSTPGYEQYF
TRBJ2-1	NA	NA	TRBV10-2	TGCGCCAGCAGTGAGGACAGTTCTGGCTCCTACAATGAGCAGTTCTTC	CASSEDSSGSYNEQFF
TRBJ2-5	few	TRBD1	TRBV5-4	TGTGCCAGCAGCTTGCTCGGACAGGGGGGAGAGACCCAGTACTTC	CASSLLGQGGETQYF
TRBJ2-5	NA	NA	TRBV5-5	TGTGCCAGCAGCCCAGGGACACGGGAGACCCAGTACTTC	CASSPGTRETQYF
TRBJ2-2	few	NA	TRBV7-3	TGTGCCAGCAGCCTAGCGGAGGGGGGCACCGGGGAGCTGTTTTTT	CASSLAEGGTGELFF
TRBJ2-5	few	NA	TRBV13	TGTGCCAGCAGCTTAACTCGGGACTTTTCGGAGACCCAGTACTTC	CASSLTRDFSETQYF
TRBJ1-5	NA	NA	TRBV19	TGTGCCAGCCTAGACAGGAACGGGCCCCAGCATTTT	CASLDRNGPQHF
TRBJ1-2	once	NA	TRBV29-1	TGCAGCGTTGAAATGGGCCATGGCTACACCTTC	CSVEMGHGYTF
TRBJ2-7	NA	NA	TRBV5-1	TGCGCCAGCAGAATAGGTCAGGGTGAGCAGTACTTC	CASRIGQGEQYF
TRBJ2-3	NA	TRBD1	TRBV12-5	TGTGCTAGTGGTCGGGACAGAAGCACAGATACGCAGTATTTT	CASGRDRSTDTQYF
TRBJ2-1	NA	TRBD2	TRBV5-4	TGTGCCAGCAGCTTGGCGGGCGGGAGCATATCTACAAATGAGCAGTTCTTC	CASSLAGGSISTNEQFF
TRBJ1-2	NA	TRBD1	TRBV10-2	TGCGCCAGCAGTGAGCCGGGGGGACAGGGGGCAAAAGGCTACACCTTC	CASSEPGGQGAKGYTF
TRBJ1-1	once	TRBD1	TRBV6-1	TGTGCCAGCAGTTGGAGTACAGGGGGGAACACTGAAGCTTTCTTT	CASSWSTGGNTEAFF